The 5 T cell receptor beta chains given below trace back to one sample, sequenced in a study of breast tumors, draining lymph nodes, adjacent tissues. TCRdb re-called the multiplex PCR reads with MiXCR, one entry per CDR3 protein. The sample lists roughly 100,000 distinct CDR3 sequences; roughly 33% were seen once. Axillary draining lymph nodes of breast cancer patients supplied the node samples. The sequenced material came from axillary lymph node tissue. Source of these receptors: a female donor with breast cancer. Some clones in this sample may be carry-over from other donors' samples.

This clonotype was recorded many times. The chain uses TRBV12-5 and TRBJ1-2, with TRBD1 as a possible D gene (6 bases). This CDR3 spans 13 amino acids. Germline assignment: CDR1 LGHNT and CDR2 FRNRAP. V lost 7 bases to trimming and J lost 4 bases, with 13 bases between them. This CDR3 reads CASAPTGGYGYTF. The CDR3 DNA is TGTGCTAGTGCGCCGACAGGTGGCTATGGCTACACCTTC.

The chain recombines TRBV7-8 with TRBJ2-7; weak D call: TRBD1 (6 bases). Between the trimmed V and J ends, which lost 5 bases and 4 bases, there was a span of 12 bases. The CDR3 runs 13 residues. The germline gives CDR1 SGHVS, CDR2 FQNEAQ. CDR3 DNA: TGTGCCAGCAGCGGTGGGACACTTTACGAGCAGTACTTC. Translation: CASSGGTLYEQYF.

This clonotype was seen ten or more times. The chain carries TRBV19 and TRBJ1-3; no firm D call. The V gene lost 6 bases and the J gene lost 0 bases, with 12 bases spanning the gap. The CDR3 has 15 residues. Germline values: CDR1 LNHDA, CDR2 SQIVND (reference sequence). DNA for the CDR3: TGTGCCAGTAGGATACCGGGTGTCTCTGGAAACACCATATATTTT. Translating gives CASRIPGVSGNTIYF.

The chain employs TRBV14 and TRBJ2-3; maybe TRBD2 (6 bases). Trimming shortened V by 5 bases and J by 7 bases, and 25 bases separated the two germline ends. The CDR3 has 17 amino acids. Germline assignment: CDR1 SGHDN and CDR2 FVKESK. In nucleotides, the CDR3 is TGTGCCAGCAGCGAGAATCCTTTGGGCGGGATCTACAATACGCAGTATTTT. It translates to CASSENPLGGIYNTQYF.

This clonotype came up a few times. This rearrangement joins TRBV4-3 to TRBJ1-1; 7 positions agree with TRBD1. Germline assignment: CDR1 LGHNA and CDR2 YSLEER. The V segment lost 3 bases and the J segment 7 bases; nucleotides outside the gene matches: 5. The CDR3 totals 13 residues. Here the CDR3 reads CASSQSGGGEAFF. The CDR3 bases are TGCGCCAGCAGCCAGTCAGGGGGTGGTGAAGCTTTCTTT.